This is a list of T cell receptor beta chains from one sample in a study of cytomegalovirus exposure and HLA in healthy donors. Here immunoSEQ multiplex PCR was the method, and the copy in TCRdb shows in-frame clones only, minus some. This sample has under 200,000 clones, with 80% found just once. The sample taken for sequencing was PBMCs. The receptors here all came from a man under 40 in good health and CMV-seronegative. The CDR3 runs from the conserved cysteine through the conserved F or W. D genes are given only for firm matches. Size values are once, few and many counts, or a class for expanded clones, and some rows have none.

D gene,J gene,V gene,clone size,CDR3 DNA,CDR3 protein
.,TRBJ1-3,TRBV6-1,.,TGTGCCAGCAGCCTGGGGGGGGGAATTGGAAACACCATATATTTT,CASSLGGGIGNTIYF
.,TRBJ2-2,TRBV5-4,.,TGTGCCAGCGGGGACATATCGAACACCGGGGAGCTGTTTTTT,CASGDISNTGELFF
.,TRBJ1-1,TRBV2,.,TGTGCCAGCAGTGAAGAGAGCACTGAAGCTTTCTTT,CASSEESTEAFF
TRBD1,TRBJ2-5,TRBV7-2,.,TGTGCCAGCAGCCCAGTTCGGGACAGGGTAGCGGAGACCCAGTACTTC,CASSPVRDRVAETQYF
TRBD1,TRBJ2-5,TRBV28,few,TGTGCCAGCAGTTCATCACAGGGGGGAAGAGAGACCCAGTACTTC,CASSSSQGGRETQYF
.,TRBJ1-2,TRBV7-9,.,TGTGCCAGCAGCTTAACGACAGGCGGCTACACCTTC,CASSLTTGGYTF
.,TRBJ2-2,TRBV29-1,.,TGCAGCGGGTGGGGGCCAAACACCGGGGAGCTGTTTTTT,CSGWGPNTGELFF
.,TRBJ2-7,TRBV6-4,.,TGTGCCAGCAAAGCAGGTCCGATCTACGAGCAGTACTTC,CASKAGPIYEQYF
.,TRBJ1-1,TRBV9,once,TGTGCCAGCAGCGTAGAGGCAGGGAACACTGAAGCTTTCTTT,CASSVEAGNTEAFF
.,TRBJ2-7,TRBV28,once,TGTGCCAGCAGTTTGGAGACAGTCTCCTACGAGCAGTACTTC,CASSLETVSYEQYF
TRBD1,TRBJ1-2,TRBV19,.,TGTGCCAGTAGTATATTGGACAGGGCAACTGGCTACACCTTC,CASSILDRATGYTF
TRBD1,TRBJ2-1,TRBV19,.,TGTGCCAGTAGCCTCTATTCCGGGACAGCTGGGAAGGAGCAGTTCTTC,CASSLYSGTAGKEQFF
.,TRBJ1-5,TRBV9,.,TGTGCCAGCAGCGTAGATACAGGTCATAATCAGCCCCAGCATTTT,CASSVDTGHNQPQHF
TRBD2,TRBJ2-7,TRBV4-1,.,TGCGCCAGCAGCCAAGAGGGAACTAGCGGGAGCGTGGAGTACTTC,CASSQEGTSGSVEYF
.,TRBJ1-2,TRBV15,.,TGTGCCACCAGCAGAGATGACAGGTCCCTGGTCATGGGTGGCTACACCTTC,CATSRDDRSLVMGGYTF
.,TRBJ2-7,TRBV27,.,TGTGCCAGCAGTTACTCCTCCCACGACAGATACGAGCAGTACTTC,CASSYSSHDRYEQYF
.,TRBJ1-1,TRBV7-9,.,TGTGCCAGCAGCCATCTCGACAGTTGGAGCACTGAAGCTTTCTTT,CASSHLDSWSTEAFF
.,TRBJ1-1,TRBV4-2,.,TGTGCCAGCAGCCAAGACAATACAGGGTCTGAAGCTTTCTTT,CASSQDNTGSEAFF
TRBD2,TRBJ2-5,TRBV19,few,TGTGCCAGTTCTCCGGGACTAGCGTTCCAAGAGACCCAGTACTTC,CASSPGLAFQETQYF
.,TRBJ1-2,TRBV4-1,once,TGCGCCAGCAGCCAAGAAACGGGGGGAATCTATGGCTACACCTTC,CASSQETGGIYGYTF
.,TRBJ2-5,TRBV7-8,.,TGTGCCAGCAGCTCGCATGGATGGGAGCAGTACTTC,CASSSHGWEQYF
TRBD1,TRBJ1-6,TRBV4-3,.,TGCGCCAGCAGCCCGCAGGGGACAGAGAATTCACCCCTCCACTTT,CASSPQGTENSPLHF